These 3 T cell receptor beta chains were all obtained from the same sample, sequenced in a study of T cell responses to AZD1222 COVID-19 vaccine. Assay used: immunoSEQ multiplex PCR; TCRdb lists only in-frame clones, some missing. The sample comprises more than 120,000 clones, roughly 92% of which are singletons, and about 9.4% rests with the top ten. The source was peripheral blood, collected 28 days after the second AZD1222 dose. These TCRs come from an adult who received the AZD1222 COVID-19 vaccine.

This clone was detected a few times. The rearrangement uses TRBV29-1 and TRBJ1-1; possible D gene TRBD1, 6 bases. The ends were cut back, 7 bases at V and 5 bases at J, with 20 bases in the middle. Germline V gives CDR1 SQVTM, CDR2 ANQGSEA. This CDR3 region has 14 residues. The CDR3 loop reads CSAMGALGTTEAFF. The CDR3 nucleotides are TGCAGCGCGATGGGGGCTCTAGGGACGACTGAAGCTTTCTTT.

This chain links TRBV14 with TRBJ2-3, with D unresolved. V lost 4 bases and J 0 bases, leaving 11 bases between the germline ends. The CDR3 has 15 amino acids. CDR1 and CDR2 from the germline V gene are SGHDN and FVKESK. The CDR3 spells CASSLFGPSTDTQYF. DNA for the CDR3: TGTGCCAGCAGCCTCTTTGGGCCTAGCACAGATACGCAGTATTTT.

The chain uses TRBV10-3 and TRBJ2-1, with 12 bases lining up with TRBD2. With 7 bases clipped from V and 6 bases from J, the junction kept 4 bases outside the gene matches. Per germline, CDR1 ENHRY and CDR2 SYGVKD. This CDR3 comprises 14 residues. The CDR3 sequence: CAIMRTSGTNEQFF. The CDR3 DNA reads TGTGCCATCATGCGGACTAGCGGGACCAATGAGCAGTTCTTC.